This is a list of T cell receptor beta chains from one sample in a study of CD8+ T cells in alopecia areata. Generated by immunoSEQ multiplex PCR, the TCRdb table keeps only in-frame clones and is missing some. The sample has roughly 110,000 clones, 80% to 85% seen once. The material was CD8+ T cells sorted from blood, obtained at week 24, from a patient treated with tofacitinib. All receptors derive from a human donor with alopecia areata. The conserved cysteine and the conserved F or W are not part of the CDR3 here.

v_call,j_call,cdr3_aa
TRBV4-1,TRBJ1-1,ASSQREGVTNTEAF
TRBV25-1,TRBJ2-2,ATTGEDTGELF
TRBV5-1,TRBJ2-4,ASSLEETRSRGNIQY
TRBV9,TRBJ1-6,ASSRRRGQVGVDTLH
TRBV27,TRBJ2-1,ASSLMGGGHEQF
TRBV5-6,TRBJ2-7,ASSYPADSYEQY
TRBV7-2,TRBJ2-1,ASSFMYNEQF
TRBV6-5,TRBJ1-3,ASSYGGSGNTIY
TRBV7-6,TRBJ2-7,ASSSIPDRGTYEQY
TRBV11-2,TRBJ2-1,ASSLGIGWTSSYNEQF
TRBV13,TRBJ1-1,ASSITGMNTEAF
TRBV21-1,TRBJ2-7,ASSQVVDNSYEQY
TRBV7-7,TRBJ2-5,ASSPSRMLETQY
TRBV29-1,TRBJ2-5,SVEWRDRRGQTQY
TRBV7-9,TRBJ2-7,ASRSNRGTYEQY
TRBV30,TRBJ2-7,AWSVSPTGEGSYEQY
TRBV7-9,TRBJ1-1,ASTFGPELAF
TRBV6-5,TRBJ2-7,ASSYSLGEQY
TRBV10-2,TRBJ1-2,ASSQGSQVLGFQDYGYT
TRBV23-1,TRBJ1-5,ASSPFPRDSNQPQH
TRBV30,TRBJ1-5,AWRITGGDSNQPQH
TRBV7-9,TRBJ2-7,ASSLISGLAGVEQY